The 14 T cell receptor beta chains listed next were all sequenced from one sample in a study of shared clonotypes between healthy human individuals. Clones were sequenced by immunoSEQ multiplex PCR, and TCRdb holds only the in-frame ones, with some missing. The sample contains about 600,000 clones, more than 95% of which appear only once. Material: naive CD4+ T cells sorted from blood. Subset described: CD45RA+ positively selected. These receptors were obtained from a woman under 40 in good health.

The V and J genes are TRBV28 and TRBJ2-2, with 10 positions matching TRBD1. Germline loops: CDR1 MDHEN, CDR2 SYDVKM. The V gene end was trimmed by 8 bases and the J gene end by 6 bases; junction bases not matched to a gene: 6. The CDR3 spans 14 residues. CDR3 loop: CASLRDRGSGELFF. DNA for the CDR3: TGTGCCAGCTTGCGGGACAGGGGTTCCGGGGAGCTGTTTTTT.

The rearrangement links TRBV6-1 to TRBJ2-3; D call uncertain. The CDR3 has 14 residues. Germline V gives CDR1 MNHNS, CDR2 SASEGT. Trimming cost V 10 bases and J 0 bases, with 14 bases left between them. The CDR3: CATKQLHSTDTQYF. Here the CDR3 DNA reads TGTGCCACCAAACAACTGCATAGCACAGATACGCAGTATTTT.

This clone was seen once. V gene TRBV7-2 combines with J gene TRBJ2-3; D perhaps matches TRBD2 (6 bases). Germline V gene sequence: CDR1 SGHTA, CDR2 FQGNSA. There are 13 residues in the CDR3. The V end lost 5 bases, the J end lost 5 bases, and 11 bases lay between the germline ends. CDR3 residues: CASSPVGRDTQYF. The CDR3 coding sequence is TGTGCCAGCAGCCCCGTCGGGAGAGATACGCAGTATTTT.

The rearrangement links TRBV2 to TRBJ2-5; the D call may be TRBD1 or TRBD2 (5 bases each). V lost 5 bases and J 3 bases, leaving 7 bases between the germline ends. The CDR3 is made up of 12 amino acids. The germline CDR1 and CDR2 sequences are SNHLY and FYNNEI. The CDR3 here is CASSRGEETQYF. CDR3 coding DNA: TGTGCCAGCAGTCGAGGGGAAGAGACCCAGTACTTC.

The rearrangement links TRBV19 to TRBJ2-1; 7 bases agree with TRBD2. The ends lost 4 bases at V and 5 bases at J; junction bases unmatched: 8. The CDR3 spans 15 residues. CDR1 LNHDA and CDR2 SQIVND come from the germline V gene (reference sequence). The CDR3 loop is CASSNGGSSNNEQFF. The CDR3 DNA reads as TGTGCCAGTAGTAACGGCGGGAGTAGCAACAATGAGCAGTTCTTC.

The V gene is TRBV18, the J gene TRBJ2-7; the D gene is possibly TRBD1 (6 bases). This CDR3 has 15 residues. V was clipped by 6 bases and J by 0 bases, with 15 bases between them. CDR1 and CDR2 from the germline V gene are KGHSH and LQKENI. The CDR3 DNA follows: TGTGCCAGCTCCCGACCCGGGGACACCTCCTACGAGCAGTACTTC. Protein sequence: CASSRPGDTSYEQYF. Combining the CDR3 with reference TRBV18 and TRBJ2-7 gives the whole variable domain NAGVMQNPRHLVRRRGQEARLRCSPMKGHSHVYWYRQLPEEGLKFMVYLQKENIIDESGMPKERFSAEFPKEGPSILRIQQVVRGDSAAYFCASSRPGDTSYEQYFGPGTRLTVT.

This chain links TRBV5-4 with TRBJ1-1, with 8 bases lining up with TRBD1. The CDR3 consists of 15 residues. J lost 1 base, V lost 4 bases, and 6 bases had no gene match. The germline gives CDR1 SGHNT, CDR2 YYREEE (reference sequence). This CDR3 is CASSPTTGANTEAFF. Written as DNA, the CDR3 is TGTGCCAGCAGCCCGACGACAGGGGCGAACACTGAAGCTTTCTTT.

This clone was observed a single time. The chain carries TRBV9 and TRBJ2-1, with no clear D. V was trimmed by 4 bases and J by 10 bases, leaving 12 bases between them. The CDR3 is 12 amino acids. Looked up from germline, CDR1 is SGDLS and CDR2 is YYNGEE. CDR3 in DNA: TGTGCCAGCAGCTCCCAGGTAGCCGAGCAGTTCTTC. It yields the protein CASSSQVAEQFF.

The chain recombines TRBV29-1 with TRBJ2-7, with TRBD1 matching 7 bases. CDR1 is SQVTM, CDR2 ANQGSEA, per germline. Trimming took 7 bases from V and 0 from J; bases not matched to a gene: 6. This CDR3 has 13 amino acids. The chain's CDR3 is CSAPGTVSYEQYF. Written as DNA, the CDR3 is TGCAGCGCCCCCGGGACAGTCTCCTACGAGCAGTACTTC.

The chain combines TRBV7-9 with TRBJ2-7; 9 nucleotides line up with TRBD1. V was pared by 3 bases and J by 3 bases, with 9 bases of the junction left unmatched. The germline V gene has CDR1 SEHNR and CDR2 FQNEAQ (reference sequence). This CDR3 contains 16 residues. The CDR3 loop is CASSFDWTGAVYEQYF. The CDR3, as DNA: TGTGCCAGCAGCTTTGACTGGACAGGGGCCGTCTACGAGCAGTACTTC.

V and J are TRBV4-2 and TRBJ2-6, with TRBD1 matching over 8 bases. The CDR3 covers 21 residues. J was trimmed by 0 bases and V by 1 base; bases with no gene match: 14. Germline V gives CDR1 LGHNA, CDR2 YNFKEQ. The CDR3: CASSQVVRRTGTSSGANVLTF. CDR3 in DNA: TGTGCCAGCAGCCAAGTGGTAAGGCGGACAGGGACCAGCTCTGGGGCCAACGTCCTGACTTTC.

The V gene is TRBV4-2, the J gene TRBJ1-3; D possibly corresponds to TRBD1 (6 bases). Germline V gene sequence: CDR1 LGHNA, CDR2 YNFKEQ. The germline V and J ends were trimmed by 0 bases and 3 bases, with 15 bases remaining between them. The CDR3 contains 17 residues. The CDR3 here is CASSQDHRDLFGNTIYF. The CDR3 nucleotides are TGTGCCAGCAGCCAAGACCACAGGGACCTATTTGGAAACACCATATATTTT.

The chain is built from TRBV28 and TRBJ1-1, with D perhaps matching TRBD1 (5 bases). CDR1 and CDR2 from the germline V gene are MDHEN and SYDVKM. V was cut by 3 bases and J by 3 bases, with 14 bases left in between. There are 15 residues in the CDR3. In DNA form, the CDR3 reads TGTGCCAGCAGTTTGACGGGGGTGGTGGACACTGAAGCTTTCTTT. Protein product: CASSLTGVVDTEAFF.

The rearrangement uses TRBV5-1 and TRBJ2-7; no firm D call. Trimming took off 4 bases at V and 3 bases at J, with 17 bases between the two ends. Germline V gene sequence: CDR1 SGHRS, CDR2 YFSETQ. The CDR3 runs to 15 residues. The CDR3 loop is CASSPWTDALYEQYF. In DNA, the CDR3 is TGCGCCAGCAGCCCTTGGACGGACGCCCTCTACGAGCAGTACTTC.